This TCR beta chain was captured in a study of type 1 regulatory T cells. TCRdb fed the reads into MiXCR, producing one record per CDR3 protein. Here the sample spans 15,000 or so distinct CDR3 sequences, roughly 15% being singletons. This clonotype has a single count. The target antigen is unknown. Sequencing input: cultured T cells, either the whole culture or a sorted T cell fraction (not recorded which). The TCR comes from a human donor in good health.

CDR3 DNA: TGCAGTGCTAGATCTAGCGCGGGGGAGACCCAGTACTTC. Translated: CSARSSAGETQYF. V and J are TRBV20-1 and TRBJ2-5, with a weak D call TRBD2 (6 bases). V gave up 2 bases and J gave up 5 bases, with 12 bases separating them. This CDR3 is built from 13 residues. Looked up from germline, CDR1 is DFQATT and CDR2 is SNEGSKA (reference sequence).